The 31 T cell receptor beta chains given below trace back to one sample, sequenced in a study of molecular identifiers for immune sequencing clone quantification (dated by TCRdb to the late 2010s). The library relied on PCR. Data came from a NextSeq 500. The public reads were quality trimmed at Q25 with fastp and then assembled into clones with MiXCR by TCRdb, keeping productive beta chains. Duplicate CDR3 protein sequences are folded into a single record with the most common DNA and genes. In all, the sample holds 85,000 to 100,000 distinct CDR3 sequences, and around 24% of those were seen once. Roughly 0.94% of the sample comes from the top ten. Sequencing was carried out using naive CD8+ T cells from blood, with Jurkat cell RNA spiked in. Explained via the paper, the cell subset or site label denotes: FACS-sorted CD8+CD4-CCR7+CD45RA+ naive T cells. The receptors here all came from a human donor in good health. Some libraries in this study had Jurkat cell RNA spiked in.

Many counts were recorded for this clonotype. The chain is built from TRBV29-1 and TRBJ1-1; D may be TRBD1 (6 bases). Trimming shortened V by 7 bases and J by 2 bases, and 17 bases separated the two germline ends. In germline, CDR1 is SQVTM, CDR2 ANQGSEA. The CDR3 contains 14 residues. This chain's CDR3 is CSGAGDLINTEAFF. The CDR3, as DNA: TGCAGCGGTGCAGGGGACTTAATTAACACTGAAGCTTTCTTT.

CDR3 amino acids: CASSLVRGSTDTQYF. The CDR3 region has the DNA TGTGCCAGCAGCTTGGTTCGGGGGAGCACAGATACGCAGTATTTT. The chain joins TRBV5-6 to TRBJ2-3, with D possibly being TRBD2 (6 bases). Germline V gene lookup returns CDR1 SGHDT and CDR2 YYEEEE. The CDR3 runs 15 residues. V gave up 0 bases and J gave up 0 bases, with 8 bases separating them.

The sample holds one count of this clonotype. The junction shows a germline mismatch at one end, possibly a read error. The chain links TRBV5-1 to TRBJ2-5; D is perhaps TRBD1 (6 bases). This CDR3 has 13 amino acids. CDR1 and CDR2 (germline): SGHRS, YFSETQ. The CDR3: CASRGTWQEAQYF. The CDR3 region has the DNA TGCGCCAGCAGGGGGACATGGCAAGAGGCCCAGTACTTC.

Of note for this clonotype: A junction end diverges from the germline sequence, so it may reflect a read error. The CDR3 coding sequence is TGCGCCGGCAGCTTTGCAGGGGCGTACACTGAAGCTTTCTTT. This gives the protein CAGSFAGAYTEAFF. The chain links TRBV5-1 to TRBJ1-1; weak D call: TRBD1 (6 bases). CDR1 SGHRS and CDR2 YFSETQ come from the germline V gene. The length of the CDR3 is 14 residues.

The chain recombines TRBV19 with TRBJ2-1; D gene uncertain. Trimming cost V 3 bases and J 9 bases, with 6 bases left between them. Per germline, CDR1 LNHDA and CDR2 SQIVND (reference sequence). The CDR3 spans 11 residues. In nucleotides, the CDR3 is TGTGCCAGTAGTATTGGGTTTGAGCAGTTCTTC. Amino acids: CASSIGFEQFF.

This sequence joins TRBV6-2 or TRBV6-3 and TRBJ2-1; 11 bases match TRBD2. Losses at the gene ends were 4 bases for V and 9 bases for J; bases not matched to a gene: 2. This CDR3 contains 13 residues. From germline, CDR1 is MNHEY and CDR2 SVGEGT. The CDR3 nucleotides read TGTGCCAGCAGTTTGGGACTAGCGGTTGAGCAGTTCTTC. The encoded protein is CASSLGLAVEQFF.

The chain combines TRBV12-3 or TRBV12-4 with TRBJ2-3; D possibly corresponds to TRBD2 (6 bases). The germline V and J ends were trimmed by 3 bases and 2 bases, with 12 bases remaining between them. This CDR3 region has 15 residues. CDR3 amino acids: CASSFEAGLTDTQYF. CDR3 bases: TGTGCCAGCAGTTTTGAGGCGGGACTCACAGATACGCAGTATTTT.

Points on this clonotype: At one end the junction does not follow the germline gene, possibly because of a read error. V is TRBV27 and J is TRBJ1-5; perhaps TRBD1 as D (6 bases). Germline V gene data show CDR1 as MNHEY and CDR2 as SMNVEV (reference sequence). The length of the CDR3 is 14 residues. The CDR3 DNA is TGTGCCAGCAGTAGGGGGGCCGGGAATCAGCTCCAGCATTTT. It codes for CASSRGAGNQLQHF.

A remark on this clonotype: A clone one base away is much larger, so this may be a read error. The V gene is TRBV4-3, the J gene TRBJ2-7, with 7 nucleotides matching TRBD1. CDR3 size: 16 residues. In germline, CDR1 is LGHNA, CDR2 YSLEER. The CDR3 is CAGSQAETTRGYEQYF. DNA of the CDR3: TGCGCCGGCAGCCAGGCCGAGACGACCAGGGGGTACGAGCAGTACTTC.

This rearrangement joins TRBV9 to TRBJ2-2, with 8 bases that match TRBD1. Germline values: CDR1 SGDLS, CDR2 YYNGEE. With V trimmed by 0 bases and J by 4 bases, 5 bases remained unmatched. CDR3 length equals 16 residues. The CDR3 sequence is CASSVGQGAGTGELFF. CDR3 DNA: TGTGCCAGCAGCGTAGGGCAGGGGGCAGGCACCGGGGAGCTGTTTTTT.

Points on this clonotype: This may be a read error: a much more frequent sequence differs by one nucleotide. The V and J genes are TRBV27 and TRBJ2-5; D gene unclear. Germline lookup yields CDR1 MNHEY and CDR2 SMNVEV (reference sequence). V shed 6 bases and J shed 7 bases, with 21 bases lying between them. The CDR3 contains 15 residues. The CDR3 DNA sequence: TGTGCCAGCAGCCCGGGCGAGGCCCAAGGTACGACCCAGTACTTC. Amino acid sequence: CASSPGEAQGTTQYF.

With respect to this clonotype: The junction does not match germline at one end; this may be a read error. The chain has TRBV4-2 and TRBJ2-3; TRBD2 agrees at 7 bases. The CDR3 covers 19 residues. Germline CDR1 and CDR2: LGHNA and YNFKEQ. In DNA form, the CDR3 reads TGTGCCAGCAGCCAGAACCCCTTAGCGGGCGGTTCCCCCACAGCTACGCAGTATTTT. It codes for CASSQNPLAGGSPTATQYF.

For this clonotype: A much larger clone is a single base away; this may be a read error. The chain couples TRBV28 to TRBJ2-7; D perhaps matches TRBD2 (7 bases). Trimming left V 3 bases short and J 9 bases short, with 21 bases between. CDR3 size: 15 residues. The V gene's germline CDR1 is MDHEN and CDR2 SYDVKM. CDR3 nucleotide sequence: TGTGCCAGCAGTTTCCGGGGGCTGGGGGGGCTTCGGCAGTACTTC. Encoded protein: CASSFRGLGGLRQYF.

This clonotype has a count of ten or more. The chain employs TRBV7-8 and TRBJ2-5; TRBD1 aligns across 9 bases. In germline, CDR1 is SGHVS, CDR2 FQNEAQ. This CDR3 has 17 residues. V was pared by 2 bases and J by 2 bases, with 9 bases of the junction left unmatched. DNA of the CDR3: TGTGCCAGCAGCTTATTTCCCGGGACAGGGATACAAGAGACCCAGTACTTC. Its protein product is CASSLFPGTGIQETQYF. Supplemented by reference TRBV7-8 and TRBJ2-5, the full variable domain reads GAGVSQSPRYKVAKRGQDVALRCDPISGHVSLFWYQQALGQGPEFLTYFQNEAQLDKSGLPSDRFFAERPEGSVSTLKIQRTQQEDSAVYLCASSLFPGTGIQETQYFGPGTRLLVL.

This clonotype came up many times. V is TRBV5-6 and J is TRBJ2-7; 8 nucleotides line up with TRBD1. The CDR3 runs 14 residues. Germline assignment: CDR1 SGHDT and CDR2 YYEEEE. V was clipped by 1 base and J by 2 bases; unmatched bases: 2. The CDR3 here is CASSLRDRTYEQYF. CDR3 bases: TGTGCCAGCAGCTTGCGGGACAGGACCTACGAGCAGTACTTC.

This clonotype was seen at least ten times. The chain recombines TRBV27 with TRBJ2-2; TRBD2 aligns across 7 bases. V trimming: 3 bases; J trimming: 6 bases; junction bases outside the gene matches: 4. CDR1 is MNHEY and CDR2 is SMNVEV in the germline V gene (reference sequence). CDR3 size: 14 residues. The CDR3 sequence: CASSFLLAAGELFF. Here the CDR3 DNA reads TGTGCCAGCAGTTTCCTGCTAGCGGCCGGGGAGCTGTTTTTT.

With regard to this clonotype: A clone one base away is much larger, so this may be a read error. The rearrangement joins TRBV2 to TRBJ1-1; a weak D match, TRBD1 (5 bases). There are 14 residues in the CDR3. The V gene's germline CDR1 is SNHLY and CDR2 FYNNEI. The CDR3 sequence is CASSFYGASTEALF. In nucleotides, the CDR3 is TGTGCCAGCAGTTTCTATGGGGCGAGCACTGAAGCTCTCTTT.

Details on this clonotype: Just one base apart from a much larger clone, this may be a read error. The gene calls are TRBV2 and TRBJ2-5; 8 bases are a match to TRBD1. Germline V lookup: CDR1 SNHLY, CDR2 FYNNEI. V trimming: 11 bases; J trimming: 0 bases; junction bases outside the gene matches: 11. The CDR3 has 15 residues. The CDR3, as DNA: TGTGCCTGCGGGCAGGGGGCTTCGTACCAAGAGACCCAGTACTTC. Amino acid sequence: CACGQGASYQETQYF.

This clonotype occurred many times. J is TRBJ1-1 and V is TRBV11-2; TRBD1 matches at 7 bases. Germline V gene lookup returns CDR1 SGHAT and CDR2 FQNNGV. The CDR3 extends over 15 amino acids. The junction had 9 bases not matched to a gene; V was cut back by 5 bases and J by 3 bases. CDR3 residues: CASSGGTDGYTEAFF. CDR3 sequence (DNA): TGTGCCAGCAGCGGGGGGACAGACGGGTACACTGAAGCTTTCTTT.

As to this clonotype: A much larger clone sits a single nucleotide away, making a read error possible. The chain combines TRBV10-2 with TRBJ2-3; the match to TRBD2 covers 11 bases. V lost 5 bases, J lost 0 bases, and 16 bases stayed unmatched. The CDR3 runs to 20 residues. Germline values: CDR1 WSHSY, CDR2 SAAADI. This CDR3 reads CASSLPGLAVGPPSTDTQYF. In nucleotides, the CDR3 is TGCGCCAGCAGTCTACCGGGACTAGCGGTGGGCCCCCCTAGCACAGATACGCAGTATTTT.

This clonotype was counted at least ten times. CDR3 DNA sequence: TGTGCCAGCTCACCTGTCCCAGGGGACGAGACAGATACGCAGTATTTT. Residues: CASSPVPGDETDTQYF. This chain uses TRBV18 with TRBJ2-3, with a tentative D call TRBD1 (6 bases). CDR1 is KGHSH, CDR2 LQKENI, per germline. The CDR3 is 16 residues long. Trimming cost V 3 bases and J 3 bases, with 16 bases left between them.

This clonotype was detected ten times or more. The V call is TRBV20-1, the J call TRBJ2-7; 7 bases line up with TRBD1. CDR3 size: 15 residues. V dropped 3 bases and J dropped 6; count of bases not matched to a gene: 14. The germline V gene encodes CDR1 DFQATT and CDR2 SNEGSKA (reference sequence). The CDR3 DNA follows: TGCAGTGCTAGTCCCCCTCAGACAGGGTTGGGCGAGCAGTACTTC. Protein sequence: CSASPPQTGLGEQYF.

This clonotype was detected many times. Germline is not matched at one junction end, which may reflect a read error. The rearrangement links TRBV2 to TRBJ1-1, with a possible D match to TRBD1 (5 bases). This CDR3 comprises 14 residues. Germline V gives CDR1 SNHLY, CDR2 FYNNEI. This CDR3 reads CASSEEGMKTEAFF. CDR3 DNA: TGTGCCAGCAGTGAGGAGGGGATGAAGACTGAAGCTTTCTTT.

This clonotype was observed many times. The rearrangement links TRBV4-3 to TRBJ1-1; the match to TRBD1 covers 11 bases. Germline V gene sequence: CDR1 LGHNA, CDR2 YSLEER. CDR3 length: 16 residues. Germline trimming cut 0 bases from V and 6 bases from J; bases unmatched to any gene: 6. CDR3 sequence: CASSQDAGTGGAEAFF. The CDR3 DNA is TGCGCCAGCAGCCAAGATGCCGGGACAGGGGGGGCTGAAGCTTTCTTT.

This clonotype was counted at least ten times. The V gene is TRBV5-4, the J gene TRBJ2-3; D gene unclear. Trimming took 4 bases from V and 0 from J, leaving 18 bases between them. Germline V CDR1 and CDR2: SGHNT, YYREEE (reference sequence). The length of the CDR3 is 17 residues. DNA for the CDR3: TGTGCCAGCAGCCCCCTGGTGGGGAAGACTAGCACAGATACGCAGTATTTT. Translated, it gives CASSPLVGKTSTDTQYF.

This clonotype was found many times. This chain connects TRBV5-6 to TRBJ1-5, with D maybe TRBD1 (6 bases). CDR1 and CDR2 (germline): SGHDT, YYEEEE. V was shortened by 1 base and J by 4 bases, with 21 bases between the two germline ends. The CDR3 is made up of 18 amino acids. The CDR3, as DNA: TGTGCCAGCAGCTTGTACCTATCGGGGGCGCTAGGGAATCAGCCCCAGCATTTT. Protein: CASSLYLSGALGNQPQHF.

This clonotype was observed at least ten times. The chain has TRBV10-3 and TRBJ1-1, with D possibly matching TRBD1 (5 bases). This CDR3 contains 12 residues. Germline V gene sequence: CDR1 ENHRY, CDR2 SYGVKD. Trimming took 6 bases from V and 5 from J, leaving 10 bases between them. The CDR3 loop is CAISAGGTEAFF. The CDR3 DNA follows: TGTGCCATCAGCGCCGGGGGGACTGAAGCTTTCTTT.

Regarding this clonotype: This is likely an artifact of a read error, given a far larger clone one base away. V usage is TRBV7-2 and J usage is TRBJ2-7; D is unclear. Germline V gives CDR1 SGHTA, CDR2 FQGNSA. There are 11 residues in the CDR3. The CDR3 nucleotides are TGTGCCAGCAGCCTTTACTACGAGCAGTCCTTC. It codes for CASSLYYEQSF. The full variable domain, its missing parts supplied by reference TRBV7-2 and TRBJ2-7, is GAGVSQSPSNKVTEKGKDVELRCDPISGHTALYWYRQSLGQGLEFLIYFQGNSAPDKSGLPSDRFSAERTGGSVSTLTIQRTQQEDSAVYLCASSLYYEQSFGPGTRLTVT.

As concerns this clonotype: This may stem from a read error, because a much larger clone lies one nucleotide away. Likely a read error: the CDR3 ends without its conserved phenylalanine or tryptophan. The CDR3 spells CASGFQGYNTEAFL. CDR3 sequence (DNA): TGTGCTAGTGGTTTTCAGGGGTATAACACTGAAGCTTTCCTT. This chain uses TRBV12-5 with TRBJ1-1; D may be TRBD1 (6 bases). V was pared by 3 bases and J by 2 bases, with 10 bases between. Germline-derived CDR1 and CDR2 are LGHNT and FRNRAP. The length of the CDR3 is 14 residues.

This clonotype was seen only a few times. The rearrangement links TRBV27 to TRBJ2-7; 8 bases are a match to TRBD2. This CDR3 spans 15 amino acids. The V gene's germline CDR1 is MNHEY and CDR2 SMNVEV (reference sequence). With V trimmed by 10 bases and J by 6 bases, 17 bases remained unmatched. The CDR3 nucleotides are TGTGCCACCTATGGGGGGGCGGGGGGAAGGTGCGAGCAGTACTTC. Its protein product is CATYGGAGGRCEQYF.

The V gene is TRBV19, the J gene TRBJ1-5; possible D gene TRBD1, 5 bases. The V gene's germline CDR1 is LNHDA and CDR2 SQIVND (reference sequence). The germline V and J ends were trimmed by 7 bases and 3 bases, with 13 bases remaining between them. The CDR3 runs to 14 residues. The CDR3 sequence is CASTGQGFNQPQHF. Written as DNA, the CDR3 is TGTGCCAGTACGGGGCAGGGCTTCAATCAGCCCCAGCATTTT.